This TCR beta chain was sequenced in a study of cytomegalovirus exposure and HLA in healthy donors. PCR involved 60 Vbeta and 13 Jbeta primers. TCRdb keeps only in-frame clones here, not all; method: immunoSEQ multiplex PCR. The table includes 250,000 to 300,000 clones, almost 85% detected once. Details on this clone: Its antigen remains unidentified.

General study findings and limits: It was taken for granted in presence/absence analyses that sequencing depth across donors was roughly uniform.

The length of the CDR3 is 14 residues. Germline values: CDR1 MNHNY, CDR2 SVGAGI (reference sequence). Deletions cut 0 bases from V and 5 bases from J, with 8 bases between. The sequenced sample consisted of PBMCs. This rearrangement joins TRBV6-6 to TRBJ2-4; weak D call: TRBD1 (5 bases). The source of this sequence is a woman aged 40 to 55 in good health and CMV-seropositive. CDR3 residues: CASSYSDRENIQYF. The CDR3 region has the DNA TGTGCCAGCAGTTACTCAGACAGAGAAAACATTCAGTACTTC.